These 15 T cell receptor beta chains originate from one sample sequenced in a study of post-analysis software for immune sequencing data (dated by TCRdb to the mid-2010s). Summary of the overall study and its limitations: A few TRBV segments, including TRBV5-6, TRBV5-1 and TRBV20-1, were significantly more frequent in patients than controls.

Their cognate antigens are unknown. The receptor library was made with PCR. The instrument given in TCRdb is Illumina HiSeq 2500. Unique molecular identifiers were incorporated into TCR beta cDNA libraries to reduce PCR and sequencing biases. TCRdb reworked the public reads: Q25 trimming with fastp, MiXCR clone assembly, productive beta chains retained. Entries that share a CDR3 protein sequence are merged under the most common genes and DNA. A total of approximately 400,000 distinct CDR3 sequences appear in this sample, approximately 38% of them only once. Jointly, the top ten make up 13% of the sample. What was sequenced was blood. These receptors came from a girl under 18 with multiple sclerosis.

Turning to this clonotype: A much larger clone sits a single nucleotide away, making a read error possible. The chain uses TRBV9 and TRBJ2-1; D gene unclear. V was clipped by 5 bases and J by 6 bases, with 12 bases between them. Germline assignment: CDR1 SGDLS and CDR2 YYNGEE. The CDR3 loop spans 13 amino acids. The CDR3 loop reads CASSSTPCNEQFF. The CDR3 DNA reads TGTGCCAGCAGTTCCACACCCTGCAATGAGCAGTTCTTC. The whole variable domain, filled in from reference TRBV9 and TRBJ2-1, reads DSGVTQTPKHLITATGQRVTLRCSPRSGDLSVYWYQQSLDQGLQFLIQYYNGEERAKGNILERFSAQQFPDLHSELNLSSLELGDSALYFCASSSTPCNEQFFGPGTRLTVL.

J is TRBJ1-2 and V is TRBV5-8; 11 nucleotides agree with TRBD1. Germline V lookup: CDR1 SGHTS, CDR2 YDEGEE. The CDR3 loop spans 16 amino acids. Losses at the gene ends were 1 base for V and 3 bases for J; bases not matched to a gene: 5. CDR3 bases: TGTGCCAGCAGCTTGCCGGGACAGGGGGAGCACTATGGCTACACCTTC. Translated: CASSLPGQGEHYGYTF.

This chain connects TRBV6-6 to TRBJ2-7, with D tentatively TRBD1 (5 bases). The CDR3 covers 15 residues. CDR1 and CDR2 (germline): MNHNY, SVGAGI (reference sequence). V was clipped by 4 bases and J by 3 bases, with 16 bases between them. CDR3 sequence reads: CASSFPLDQGYEQYF. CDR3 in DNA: TGTGCCAGCAGTTTTCCCCTCGACCAGGGCTACGAGCAGTACTTC.

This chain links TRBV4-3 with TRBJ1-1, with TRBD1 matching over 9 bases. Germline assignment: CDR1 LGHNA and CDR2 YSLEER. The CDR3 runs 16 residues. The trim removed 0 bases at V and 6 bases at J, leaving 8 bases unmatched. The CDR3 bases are TGCGCCAGCAGCCAAGATCGGACAGGGGAGGGGGCTGAAGCTTTCTTT. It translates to CASSQDRTGEGAEAFF.

The CDR3 protein is CASSMQGGGRDTQYF. The CDR3 region has the DNA TGTGCCAGCAGCATGCAGGGTGGGGGACGGGATACGCAGTATTTT. The V call is TRBV7-2, the J call TRBJ2-3; tentatively, D is TRBD1 or TRBD2 (5 bases each). Germline assignment: CDR1 SGHTA and CDR2 FQGNSA. The CDR3 runs 15 residues. V was cut by 5 bases and J by 6 bases, with 18 bases left in between. The whole variable domain, remainder taken from reference TRBV7-2 and TRBJ2-3, is GAGVSQSPSNKVTEKGKDVELRCDPISGHTALYWYRQSLGQGLEFLIYFQGNSAPDKSGLPSDRFSAERTGGSVSTLTIQRTQQEDSAVYLCASSMQGGGRDTQYFGPGTRLTVL.

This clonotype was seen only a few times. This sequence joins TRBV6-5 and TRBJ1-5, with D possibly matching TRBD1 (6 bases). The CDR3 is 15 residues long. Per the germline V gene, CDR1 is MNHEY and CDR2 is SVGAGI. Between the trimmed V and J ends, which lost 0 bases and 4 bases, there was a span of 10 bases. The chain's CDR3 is CASSYSPQGNQPQHF. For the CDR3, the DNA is TGTGCCAGCAGTTACTCCCCTCAGGGGAATCAGCCCCAGCATTTT.

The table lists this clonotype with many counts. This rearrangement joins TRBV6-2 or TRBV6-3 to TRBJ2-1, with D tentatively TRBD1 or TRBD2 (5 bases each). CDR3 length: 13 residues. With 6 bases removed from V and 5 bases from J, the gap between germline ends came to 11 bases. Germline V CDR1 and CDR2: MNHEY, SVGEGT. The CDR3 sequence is CASSRGRHNEQFF. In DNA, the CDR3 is TGTGCCAGCAGCCGGGGACGCCACAATGAGCAGTTCTTC.

CDR3 sequence (DNA): TGTGCCAGCAGCGGCGGGACTAGCGGATTCTACAATGAGCAGTTCTTC. It encodes CASSGGTSGFYNEQFF. This sequence joins TRBV9 and TRBJ2-1, with 11 nucleotides matching TRBD2. The germline CDR1 and CDR2 sequences are SGDLS and YYNGEE. The CDR3 is 16 residues long. Trimming took 3 bases from V and 3 from J; bases not matched to a gene: 5.

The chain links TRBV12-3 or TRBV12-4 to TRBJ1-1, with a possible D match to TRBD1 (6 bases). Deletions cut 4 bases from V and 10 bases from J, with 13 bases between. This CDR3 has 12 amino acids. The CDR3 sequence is CASSSRGGIAFF. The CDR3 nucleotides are TGTGCCAGCAGTTCAAGGGGGGGGATAGCTTTCTTT.

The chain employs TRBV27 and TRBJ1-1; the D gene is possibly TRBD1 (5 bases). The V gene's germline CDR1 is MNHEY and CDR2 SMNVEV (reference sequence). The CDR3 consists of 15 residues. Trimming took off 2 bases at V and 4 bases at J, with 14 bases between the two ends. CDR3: CASSLTRGMSTEAFF. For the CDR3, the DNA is TGTGCCAGCAGTTTAACTCGGGGCATGAGCACTGAAGCTTTCTTT.

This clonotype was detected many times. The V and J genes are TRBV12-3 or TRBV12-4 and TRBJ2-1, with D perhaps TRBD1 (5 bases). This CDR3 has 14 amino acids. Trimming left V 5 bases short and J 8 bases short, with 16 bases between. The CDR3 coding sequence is TGTGCCAGCAGTCCAAACACAGGTAGAGATGAGCAGTTCTTC. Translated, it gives CASSPNTGRDEQFF.

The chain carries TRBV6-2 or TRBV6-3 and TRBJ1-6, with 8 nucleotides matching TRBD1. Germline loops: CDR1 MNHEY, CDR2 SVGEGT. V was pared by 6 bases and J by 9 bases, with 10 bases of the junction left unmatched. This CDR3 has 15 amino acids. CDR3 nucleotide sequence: TGTGCCAGCAGACCGGGACAGGTGGTTAGTTCACCCCTCCACTTT. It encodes CASRPGQVVSSPLHF.

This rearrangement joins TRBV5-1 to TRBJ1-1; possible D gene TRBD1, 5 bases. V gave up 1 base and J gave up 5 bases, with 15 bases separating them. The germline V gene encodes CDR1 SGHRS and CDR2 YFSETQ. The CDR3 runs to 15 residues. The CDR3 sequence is CASSLPGPAGTEAFF. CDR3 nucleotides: TGCGCCAGCAGCTTGCCAGGGCCTGCTGGAACTGAAGCTTTCTTT.

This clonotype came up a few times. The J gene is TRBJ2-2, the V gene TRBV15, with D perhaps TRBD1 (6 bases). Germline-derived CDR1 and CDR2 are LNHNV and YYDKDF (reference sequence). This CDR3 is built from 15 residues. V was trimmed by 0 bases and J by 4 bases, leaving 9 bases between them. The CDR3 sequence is CATSRDSRGTGELFF. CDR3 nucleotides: TGTGCCACCAGCAGAGATAGCAGGGGCACCGGGGAGCTGTTTTTT. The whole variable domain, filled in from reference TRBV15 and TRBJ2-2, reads DAMVIQNPRYQVTQFGKPVTLSCSQTLNHNVMYWYQQKSSQAPKLLFHYYDKDFNNEADTPDNFQSRRPNTSFCFLDIRSPGLGDTAMYLCATSRDSRGTGELFFGEGSRLTVL.

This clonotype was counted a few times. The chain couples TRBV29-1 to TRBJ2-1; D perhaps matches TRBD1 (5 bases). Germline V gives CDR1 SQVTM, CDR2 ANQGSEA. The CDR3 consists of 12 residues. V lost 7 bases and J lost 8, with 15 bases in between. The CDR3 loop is CSDSRQGDEQFF. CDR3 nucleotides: TGCAGCGATTCGCGCCAGGGCGATGAGCAGTTCTTC.